The 2 T cell receptor beta chains below all came from one sample that was sequenced in a study of blood T cells in healthy people across ages. A sample-barcoded 5' primer and a J-beta primer mix were used in a second PCR of about 7 to 12 cycles. TCRdb re-derived calls from the 5' RACE reads in MiXCR, one entry per CDR3 protein. The sample carries around 1,900,000 distinct CDR3 sequences, 30% to 40% recorded once. Specimen: blood. These receptors were collected from a human donor in good health.

J is TRBJ2-1 and V is TRBV7-2; D is unclear. This CDR3 spans 15 amino acids. The germline V gene encodes CDR1 SGHTA and CDR2 FQGNSA. V lost 4 bases and J lost 10, with 20 bases in between. CDR3 amino acids: CASSSTGPIAREQFF. As DNA, the CDR3 is TGTGCCAGCAGCTCTACCGGACCGATCGCACGCGAGCAGTTCTTC.

The V and J genes are TRBV5-1 and TRBJ1-6; D is undetermined. The CDR3 spans 15 residues. CDR1 is SGHRS and CDR2 is YFSETQ in the germline V gene. The germline V and J ends were trimmed by 0 bases and 3 bases, with 7 bases remaining between them. The CDR3 sequence: CASSLEWDYNSPLHF. As DNA, the CDR3 is TGCGCCAGCAGCTTGGAGTGGGACTATAATTCACCCCTCCACTTT.